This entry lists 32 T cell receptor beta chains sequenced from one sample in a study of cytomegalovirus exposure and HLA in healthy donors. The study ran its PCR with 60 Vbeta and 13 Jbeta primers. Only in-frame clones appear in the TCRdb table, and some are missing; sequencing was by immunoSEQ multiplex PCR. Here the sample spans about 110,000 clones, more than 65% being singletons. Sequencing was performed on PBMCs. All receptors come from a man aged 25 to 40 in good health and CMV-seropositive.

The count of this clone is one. The CDR3: CATQITTTDYGYTF. For the CDR3, the DNA is TGTGCCACCCAAATCACAACCACAGACTATGGCTACACCTTC. The genes are TRBV6-1 and TRBJ1-2; D call uncertain. Germline V CDR1 and CDR2: MNHNS, SASEGT. The CDR3 is 14 residues long. The V and J ends lost 10 bases and 3 bases respectively, with 18 bases between them.

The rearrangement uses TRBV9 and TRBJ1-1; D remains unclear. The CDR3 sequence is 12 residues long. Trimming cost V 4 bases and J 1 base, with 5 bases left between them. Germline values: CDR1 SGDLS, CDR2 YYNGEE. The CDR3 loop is CASSPWNTEAFF. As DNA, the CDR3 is TGTGCCAGCAGCCCTTGGAACACTGAAGCTTTCTTT.

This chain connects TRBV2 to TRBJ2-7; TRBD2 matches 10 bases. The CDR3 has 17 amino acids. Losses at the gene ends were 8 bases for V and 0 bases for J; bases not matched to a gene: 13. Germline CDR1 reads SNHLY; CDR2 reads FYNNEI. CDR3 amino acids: CASWGATIAGGSYEQYF. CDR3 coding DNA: TGTGCCAGCTGGGGAGCCACCATAGCGGGGGGCTCCTACGAGCAGTACTTC.

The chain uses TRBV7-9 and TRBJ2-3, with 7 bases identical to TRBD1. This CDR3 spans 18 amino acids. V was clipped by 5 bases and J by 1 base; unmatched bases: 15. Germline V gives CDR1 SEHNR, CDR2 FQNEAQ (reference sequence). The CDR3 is CASSPGSTRDRRTDTQYF. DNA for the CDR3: TGTGCCAGCAGCCCAGGGAGCACCCGGGACAGACGCACAGATACGCAGTATTTT.

CDR3 protein: CSADRGSYNEQFF. Here the CDR3 DNA reads TGCAGCGCCGACAGGGGCTCCTACAATGAGCAGTTCTTC. V and J are TRBV29-1 and TRBJ2-1; TRBD1 aligns across 8 bases. The junction had 2 bases not matched to a gene; V was cut back by 7 bases and J by 0 bases. Germline V lookup: CDR1 SQVTM, CDR2 ANQGSEA. The CDR3 contains 13 residues.

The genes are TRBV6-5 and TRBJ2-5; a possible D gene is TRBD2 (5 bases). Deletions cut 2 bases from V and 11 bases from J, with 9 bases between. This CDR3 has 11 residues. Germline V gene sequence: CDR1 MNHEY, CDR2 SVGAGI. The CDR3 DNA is TGTGCCAGCAGTTACCTAGCAGAGCAGTACTTC. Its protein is CASSYLAEQYF.

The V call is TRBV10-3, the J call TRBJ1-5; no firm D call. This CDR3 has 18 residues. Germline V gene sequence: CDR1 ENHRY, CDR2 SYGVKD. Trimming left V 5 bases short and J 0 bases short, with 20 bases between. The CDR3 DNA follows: TGTGCCATCAGTTCTTTGATATCGAGCCCTTATAGCAATCAGCCCCAGCATTTT. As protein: CAISSLISSPYSNQPQHF.

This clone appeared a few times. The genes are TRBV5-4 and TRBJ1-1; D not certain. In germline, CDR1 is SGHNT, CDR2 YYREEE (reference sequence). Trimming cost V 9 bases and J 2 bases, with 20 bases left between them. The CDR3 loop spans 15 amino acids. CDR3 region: CATRPDPGSNTEAFF. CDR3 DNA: TGTGCCACTCGACCTGACCCAGGATCAAACACTGAAGCTTTCTTT.

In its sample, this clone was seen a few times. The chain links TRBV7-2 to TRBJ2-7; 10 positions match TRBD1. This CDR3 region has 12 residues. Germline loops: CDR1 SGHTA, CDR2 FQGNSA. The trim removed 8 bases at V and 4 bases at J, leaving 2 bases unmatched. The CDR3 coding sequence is TGTGCCAGCGGGACAGGGGAATACGAGCAGTACTTC. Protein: CASGTGEYEQYF.

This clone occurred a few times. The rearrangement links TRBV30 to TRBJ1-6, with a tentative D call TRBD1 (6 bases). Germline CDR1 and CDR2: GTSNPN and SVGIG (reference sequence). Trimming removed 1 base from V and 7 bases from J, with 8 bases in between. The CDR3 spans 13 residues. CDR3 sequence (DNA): TGTGCCTGGAGTGGACAGGCCAATTCACCCCTCCACTTT. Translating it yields CAWSGQANSPLHF.

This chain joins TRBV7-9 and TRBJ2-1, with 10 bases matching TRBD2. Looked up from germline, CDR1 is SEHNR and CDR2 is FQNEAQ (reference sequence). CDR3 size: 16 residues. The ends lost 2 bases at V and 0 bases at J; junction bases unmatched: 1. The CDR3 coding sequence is TGTGCCAGCAGCTTAATAGCGGGGGGCTCCTACAATGAGCAGTTCTTC. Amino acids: CASSLIAGGSYNEQFF.

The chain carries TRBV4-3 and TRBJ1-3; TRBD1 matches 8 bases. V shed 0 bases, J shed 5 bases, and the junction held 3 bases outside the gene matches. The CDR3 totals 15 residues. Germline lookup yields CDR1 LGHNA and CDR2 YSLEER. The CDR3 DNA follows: TGCGCCAGCAGCCAAGATCACAGGGGGAGAAACACCATATATTTT. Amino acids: CASSQDHRGRNTIYF.

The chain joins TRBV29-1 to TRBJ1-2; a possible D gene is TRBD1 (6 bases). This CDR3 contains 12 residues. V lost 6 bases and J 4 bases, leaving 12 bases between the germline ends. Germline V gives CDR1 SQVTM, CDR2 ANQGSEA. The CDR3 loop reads CSVKQGVYGYTF. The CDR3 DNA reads TGCAGCGTAAAACAGGGCGTCTATGGCTACACCTTC.

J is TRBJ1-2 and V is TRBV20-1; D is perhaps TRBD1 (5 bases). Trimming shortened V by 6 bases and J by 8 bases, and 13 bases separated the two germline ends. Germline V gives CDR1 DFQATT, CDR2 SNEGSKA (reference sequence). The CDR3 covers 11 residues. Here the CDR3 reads CSADGGVGYTF. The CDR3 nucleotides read TGCAGTGCCGACGGGGGGGTAGGCTACACCTTC.

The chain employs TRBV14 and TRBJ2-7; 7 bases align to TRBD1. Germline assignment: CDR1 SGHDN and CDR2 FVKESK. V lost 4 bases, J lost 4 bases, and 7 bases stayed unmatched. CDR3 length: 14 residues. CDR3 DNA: TGTGCCAGCAGCCTCCCGGGACAGTTATACGAGCAGTACTTC. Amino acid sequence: CASSLPGQLYEQYF.

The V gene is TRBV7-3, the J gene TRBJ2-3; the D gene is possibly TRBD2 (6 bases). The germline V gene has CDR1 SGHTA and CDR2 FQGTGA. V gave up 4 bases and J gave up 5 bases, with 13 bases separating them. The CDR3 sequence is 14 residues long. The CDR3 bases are TGTGCCAGCAGCTCCGGGGGTTGGGAAGATACGCAGTATTTT. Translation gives CASSSGGWEDTQYF.

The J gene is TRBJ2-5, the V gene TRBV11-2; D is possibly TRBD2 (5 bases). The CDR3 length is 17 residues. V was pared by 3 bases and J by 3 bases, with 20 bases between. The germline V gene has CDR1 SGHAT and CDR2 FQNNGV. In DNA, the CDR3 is TGTGCCAGCAGCTTCACCAAGGTGGGCAGAGCGGAAGAGACCCAGTACTTC. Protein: CASSFTKVGRAEETQYF. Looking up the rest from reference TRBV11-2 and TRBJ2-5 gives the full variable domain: EAGVAQSPRYKIIEKRQSVAFWCNPISGHATLYWYQQILGQGPKLLIQFQNNGVVDDSQLPKDRFSAERLKGVDSTLKIQPAKLEDSAVYLCASSFTKVGRAEETQYFGPGTRLLVL.

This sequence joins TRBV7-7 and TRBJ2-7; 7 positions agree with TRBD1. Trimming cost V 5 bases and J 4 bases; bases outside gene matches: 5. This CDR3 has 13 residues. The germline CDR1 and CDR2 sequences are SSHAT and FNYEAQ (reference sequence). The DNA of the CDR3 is TGTGCCAGCAGCCTGGGACAGATGTACGAGCAGTACTTC. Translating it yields CASSLGQMYEQYF.

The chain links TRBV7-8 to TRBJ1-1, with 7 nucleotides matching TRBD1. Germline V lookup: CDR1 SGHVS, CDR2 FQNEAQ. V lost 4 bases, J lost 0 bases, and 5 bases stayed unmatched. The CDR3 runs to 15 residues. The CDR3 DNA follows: TGTGCCAGCAGCTCCCCGACAGGGCTGAACACTGAAGCTTTCTTT. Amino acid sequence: CASSSPTGLNTEAFF.

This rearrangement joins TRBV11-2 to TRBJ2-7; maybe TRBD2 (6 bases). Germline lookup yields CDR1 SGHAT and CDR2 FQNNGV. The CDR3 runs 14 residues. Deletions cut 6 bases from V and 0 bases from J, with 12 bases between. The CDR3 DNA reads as TGTGCCAGCAGGACTGGGGGGTACTCCTACGAGCAGTACTTC. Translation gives CASRTGGYSYEQYF.

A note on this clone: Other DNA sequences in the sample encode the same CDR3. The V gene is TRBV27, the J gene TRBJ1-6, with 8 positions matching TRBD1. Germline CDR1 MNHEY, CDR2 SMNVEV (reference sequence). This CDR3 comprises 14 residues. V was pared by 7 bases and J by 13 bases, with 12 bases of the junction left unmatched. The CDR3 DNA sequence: TGTGCCAGCACCCTCCAGGGGGCTAGTTCGCCCCTCCACTTT. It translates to CASTLQGASSPLHF.

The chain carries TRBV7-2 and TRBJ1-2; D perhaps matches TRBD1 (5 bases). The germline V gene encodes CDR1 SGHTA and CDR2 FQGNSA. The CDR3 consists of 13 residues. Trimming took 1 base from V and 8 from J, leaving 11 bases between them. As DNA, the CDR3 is TGTGCCAGCAGCTTAGAAGGGGCGGGGGGCTACACCTTC. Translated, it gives CASSLEGAGGYTF.

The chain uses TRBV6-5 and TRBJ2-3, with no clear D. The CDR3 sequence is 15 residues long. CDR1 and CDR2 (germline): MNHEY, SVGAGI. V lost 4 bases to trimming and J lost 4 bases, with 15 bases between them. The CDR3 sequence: CASSSAADQSDTQYF. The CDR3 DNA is TGTGCCAGCAGTTCGGCGGCCGACCAGTCAGATACGCAGTATTTT.

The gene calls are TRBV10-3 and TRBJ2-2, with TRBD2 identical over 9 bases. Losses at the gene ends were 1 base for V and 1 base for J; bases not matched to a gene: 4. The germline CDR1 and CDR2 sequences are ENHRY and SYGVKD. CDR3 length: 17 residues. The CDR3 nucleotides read TGTGCCATCAGTGAGTTTTCTAGCGGGGAGAACACCGGGGAGCTGTTTTTT. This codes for CAISEFSSGENTGELFF.

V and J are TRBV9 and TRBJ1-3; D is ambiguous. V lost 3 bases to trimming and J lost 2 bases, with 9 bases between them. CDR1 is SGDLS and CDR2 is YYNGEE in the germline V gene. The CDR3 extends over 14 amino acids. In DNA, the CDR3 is TGTGCCAGCAGCGACGAACTTCCTGGAAACACCATATATTTT. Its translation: CASSDELPGNTIYF.

The CDR3 protein is CASSDQGSNTGELFF. In DNA, the CDR3 is TGTGCCAGCAGTGACCAGGGTTCCAACACCGGGGAGCTGTTTTTT. The gene calls are TRBV25-1 and TRBJ2-2; weak D call: TRBD1 (5 bases). Per germline, CDR1 MGHDK and CDR2 SYGVNS. V lost 3 bases to trimming and J lost 2 bases, with 10 bases between them. CDR3 length: 15 amino acids.

DNA of the CDR3: TGTGCCAGCAGCTTAAACTTAGCGGGGGGGCGGGATACGCAGTATTTT. Translation gives CASSLNLAGGRDTQYF. The J gene is TRBJ2-3, the V gene TRBV7-3; 11 bases are shared with TRBD2. V was pared by 1 base and J by 6 bases, with 6 bases of the junction left unmatched. Germline lookup yields CDR1 SGHTA and CDR2 FQGTGA. This CDR3 spans 16 amino acids. Complete variable domain (other parts from reference TRBV7-3 and TRBJ2-3): GAGVSQTPSNKVTEKGKYVELRCDPISGHTALYWYRQSLGQGPEFLIYFQGTGAADDSGLPNDRFFAVRPEGSVSTLKIQRTERGDSAVYLCASSLNLAGGRDTQYFGPGTRLTVL.

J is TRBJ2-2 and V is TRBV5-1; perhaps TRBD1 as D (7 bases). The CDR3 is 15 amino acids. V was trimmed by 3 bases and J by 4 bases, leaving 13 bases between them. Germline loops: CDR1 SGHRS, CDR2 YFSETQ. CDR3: CASSWRDSPTGELFF. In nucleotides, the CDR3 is TGCGCCAGCAGCTGGCGGGACAGCCCCACCGGGGAGCTGTTTTTT.

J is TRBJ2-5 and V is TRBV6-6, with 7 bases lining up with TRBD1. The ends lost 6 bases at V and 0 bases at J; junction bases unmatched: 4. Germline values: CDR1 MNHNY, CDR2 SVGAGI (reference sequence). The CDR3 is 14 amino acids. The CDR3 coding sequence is TGTGCCAGCAGGCCGGGACAGAACCAAGAGACCCAGTACTTC. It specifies CASRPGQNQETQYF.

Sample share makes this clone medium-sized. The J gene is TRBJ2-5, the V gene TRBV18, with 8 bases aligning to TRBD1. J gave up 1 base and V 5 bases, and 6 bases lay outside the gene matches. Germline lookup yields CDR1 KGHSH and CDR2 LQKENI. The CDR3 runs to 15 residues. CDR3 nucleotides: TGTGCCAGCTCAGCAAAGACAGGGGTCCAAGAGACCCAGTACTTC. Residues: CASSAKTGVQETQYF.

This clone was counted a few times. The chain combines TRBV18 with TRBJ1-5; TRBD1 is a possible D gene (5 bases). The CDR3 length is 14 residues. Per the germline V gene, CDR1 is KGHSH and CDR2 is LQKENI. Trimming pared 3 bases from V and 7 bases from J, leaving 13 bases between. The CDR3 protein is CASSPSGLSQPQHF. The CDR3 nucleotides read TGTGCCAGCTCACCGTCAGGGTTGAGCCAGCCCCAGCATTTT.

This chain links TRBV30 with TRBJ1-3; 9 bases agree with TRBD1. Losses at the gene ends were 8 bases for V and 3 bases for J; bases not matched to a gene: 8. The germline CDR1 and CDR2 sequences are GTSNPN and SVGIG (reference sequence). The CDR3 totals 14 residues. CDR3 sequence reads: CARETTGGGNTIYF. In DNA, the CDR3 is TGTGCCAGAGAAACGACAGGGGGTGGAAACACCATATATTTT.